The rows below give T cell receptor beta chains drawn from one sample of a study of blood T cell repertoires in COVID-19. Clones were sequenced by immunoSEQ multiplex PCR, and TCRdb holds only the in-frame ones, with some missing. The sample records just over 650,000 clones, just under 90% being singletons. The sample taken for sequencing was peripheral blood. Receptors were obtained from a woman aged 18 to 35 with acute or convalescent COVID-19. The CDR3 runs from the conserved cysteine through the conserved F or W. A D gene is named only where the DNA matches it firmly.

V,D,J,DNA,CDR3
TRBV1,.,TRBJ2-7,TGCACCAGCAGCCAGGGGGCACCTTACGAGCAGTACTTC,CTSSQGAPYEQYF
TRBV5-4,.,TRBJ1-1,TGTGCCAGCAGCCCCCCCGCGGGGCCCGAAGCTTTCTTT,CASSPPAGPEAFF
TRBV5-5,TRBD1,TRBJ1-5,TGTGCCAGCAGCTTGGACAGGGGGCAGGGACAGCCCCAGCATTTT,CASSLDRGQGQPQHF
TRBV9,TRBD1,TRBJ2-3,TGTGCCAGCAGCGTAGACCAAGGACAGGGTGGAGATACGCAGTATTTT,CASSVDQGQGGDTQYF
TRBV6-6,TRBD2,TRBJ2-3,TGTGCCAGCAGTGCGACTAGCGGGGGGACAGATACGCAGTATTTT,CASSATSGGTDTQYF
TRBV30,TRBD1,TRBJ1-2,TGTGCCTGGAGTAATCGTCAGGGGGCCACCTTC,CAWSNRQGATF
TRBV3-1/TRBV3-2,.,TRBJ2-7,TGTGCCAGCAGCCAATATTCCTACGAGCAGTACTTC,CASSQYSYEQYF
TRBV5-1,.,TRBJ1-4,TGCGCCAGCAGCTTGGCGGTGCTAGAGGGACTGCCGGTGGAAAAACTGTTTTTT,CASSLAVLEGLPVEKLFF
TRBV25-1,TRBD2,TRBJ2-7,TGTGCCAGCAGTGAACTACGGGGGGGGGAGCAGTACTTC,CASSELRGGEQYF
TRBV5-4,.,TRBJ2-1,TGTGCCAGCAGCCTGACTGGCTACAATGAGCAGTTCTTC,CASSLTGYNEQFF
TRBV3-1/TRBV3-2,TRBD2,TRBJ2-3,TGTGCCAGCAGCCAAGATCTGTGGCGGGGGGGCACAGATACGCAGTATTTT,CASSQDLWRGGTDTQYF
TRBV7-9,.,TRBJ1-5,TGTGCCAGCAGCGAGGGACACGGCAATCAGCCCCAGCATTTT,CASSEGHGNQPQHF
TRBV28,TRBD1,TRBJ1-1,TGTGCCAGCTCTCCGACAGGGCTGAACACTGAAGCTTTCTTT,CASSPTGLNTEAFF
TRBV11-2,TRBD2,TRBJ2-7,TGTGCCAGCAGCTTTTCTAGCGGGCGACACTCCTACGAGCAGTACTTC,CASSFSSGRHSYEQYF
TRBV30,.,TRBJ1-5,TGTGCCTGGTCTCCGGGGAATAATCAGCCCCAGCATTTT,CAWSPGNNQPQHF
TRBV4-1,.,TRBJ2-7,TGCGCCAGCAGCCACGCAGGGGGGACCTACGAGCAGTACTTC,CASSHAGGTYEQYF
TRBV19,TRBD2,TRBJ2-1,TGTGCCAGTACCCCGGGACTAGGGTTAAATGAGCAGTTCTTC,CASTPGLGLNEQFF
TRBV5-1,.,TRBJ1-2,TGCGCCAGCAGCTTGGCCCAGAATGGCTACACCTTC,CASSLAQNGYTF
TRBV6-5,TRBD1,TRBJ1-1,TGTGCCAGCAGTTTCAACAGGGGGCCGGGCACTGAAGCTTTCTTT,CASSFNRGPGTEAFF
TRBV28,TRBD1,TRBJ2-7,TGTGCCAGCAGCCGCTCGGGGACAGGGAGCTACGAGCAGTACTTC,CASSRSGTGSYEQYF
TRBV18,TRBD1,TRBJ1-1,TGTGCCAGCTCACCACGGGGACAGGGAAGGGGAATGAACACTGAAGCTTTCTTT,CASSPRGQGRGMNTEAFF
TRBV12-5,TRBD1,TRBJ1-1,TGTGCTAGTGGTTTTACAGGGGGCGAGGGAAACACTGAAGCTTTCTTT,CASGFTGGEGNTEAFF
TRBV5-5,.,TRBJ2-3,TGTGCCAGCAGCCTACGGACAGCGCGGAAGGATACGCAGTATTTT,CASSLRTARKDTQYF
TRBV15,TRBD1,TRBJ1-1,TGTGCCACCAGCAGAGGGACAGGGGAGTGGACTGAAGCTTTCTTT,CATSRGTGEWTEAFF
TRBV6-2/TRBV6-3,.,TRBJ1-4,TGTGCCAGCAGCCAGACCCCCTACAGGGTGGTGGGTGAAAAACTGTTTTTT,CASSQTPYRVVGEKLFF
TRBV7-3,TRBD2,TRBJ2-2,TGTGCCAGCAGCTCACCACTAGCGGGGCTCACCGGGGAGCTGTTTTTT,CASSSPLAGLTGELFF